Below, one T cell receptor (beta chain) is given with its context. Antigen unknown. The data stem from a study of response to subunit inactivated influenza vaccine. TCRdb re-called the RT-PCR reads with MiXCR, one entry per CDR3 protein. The table lists more than 700,000 distinct CDR3 sequences, 21% of them singletons, with roughly 10% in the top ten. V lost 3 bases and J 5 bases, leaving 17 bases between the germline ends. Germline V gene lookup returns CDR1 SEHNR and CDR2 FQNEAQ (reference sequence). This CDR3 contains 15 residues. Whole-study findings and limits: Few additional T cells are recruited per seasonal influenza vaccination, authors suggested.

Source: PBMCs from blood, taken more than 4 days after vaccination. This TCR derives from a man in his forties or fifties who received an inactivated influenza vaccine. The chain is built from TRBV7-9 and TRBJ2-7; possibly TRBD2 for D (6 bases). DNA for the CDR3: TGTGCCAGCAGCTTTCTCCGGGAGACATTCCACGAGCAGTACTTC. This translates into CASSFLRETFHEQYF.